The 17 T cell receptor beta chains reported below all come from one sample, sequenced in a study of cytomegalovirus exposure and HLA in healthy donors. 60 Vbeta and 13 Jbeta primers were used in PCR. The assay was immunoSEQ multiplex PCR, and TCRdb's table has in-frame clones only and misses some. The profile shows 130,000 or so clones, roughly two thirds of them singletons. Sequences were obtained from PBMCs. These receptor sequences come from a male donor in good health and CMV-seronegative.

The CDR3 DNA follows: TGTGCCAGCAGTACAGGGCTGCTGAACACTGAAGCTTTCTTT. As protein: CASSTGLLNTEAFF. The V gene is TRBV2, the J gene TRBJ1-1, with D tentatively TRBD1 (6 bases). CDR3 size: 14 residues. Deletions cut 5 bases from V and 0 bases from J, with 10 bases between. Germline-derived CDR1 and CDR2 are SNHLY and FYNNEI.

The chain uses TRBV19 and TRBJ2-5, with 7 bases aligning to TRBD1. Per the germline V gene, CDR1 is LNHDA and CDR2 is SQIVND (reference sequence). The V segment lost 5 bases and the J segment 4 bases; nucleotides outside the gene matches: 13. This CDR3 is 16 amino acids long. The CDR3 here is CASSLRGDSAPETQYF. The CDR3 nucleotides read TGTGCCAGTAGTTTACGTGGGGACAGTGCCCCAGAGACCCAGTACTTC.

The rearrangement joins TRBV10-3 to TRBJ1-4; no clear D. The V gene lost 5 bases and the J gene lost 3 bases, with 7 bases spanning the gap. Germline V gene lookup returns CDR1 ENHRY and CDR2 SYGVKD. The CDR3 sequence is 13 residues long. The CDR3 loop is CAISRGPNEKLFF. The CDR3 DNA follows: TGTGCCATCAGTCGCGGGCCTAATGAAAAACTGTTTTTT.

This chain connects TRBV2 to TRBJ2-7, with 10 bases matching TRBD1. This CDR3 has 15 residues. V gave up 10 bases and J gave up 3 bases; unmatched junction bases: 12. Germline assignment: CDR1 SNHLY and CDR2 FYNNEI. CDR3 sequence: CATLLGQGGFYEQYF. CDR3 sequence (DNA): TGTGCCACTCTCCTTGGACAGGGGGGATTCTACGAGCAGTACTTC.

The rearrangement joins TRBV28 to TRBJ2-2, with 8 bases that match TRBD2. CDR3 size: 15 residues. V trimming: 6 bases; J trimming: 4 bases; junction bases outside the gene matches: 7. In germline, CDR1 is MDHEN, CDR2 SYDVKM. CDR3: CASRRGRGGTGELFF. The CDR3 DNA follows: TGTGCCAGCAGGAGGGGACGGGGGGGCACCGGGGAGCTGTTTTTT.

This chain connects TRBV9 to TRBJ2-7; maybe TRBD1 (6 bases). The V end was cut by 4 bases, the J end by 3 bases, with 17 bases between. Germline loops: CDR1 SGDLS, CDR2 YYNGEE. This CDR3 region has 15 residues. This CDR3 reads CASSRMGDTNYEQYF. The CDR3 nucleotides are TGTGCCAGCAGCCGGATGGGGGACACGAACTACGAGCAGTACTTC.

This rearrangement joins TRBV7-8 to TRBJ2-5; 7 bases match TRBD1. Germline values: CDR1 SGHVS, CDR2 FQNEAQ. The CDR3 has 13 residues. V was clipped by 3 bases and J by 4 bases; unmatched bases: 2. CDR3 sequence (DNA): TGTGCCAGCAGCTTCCAGGGGGTAGAGACCCAGTACTTC. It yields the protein CASSFQGVETQYF. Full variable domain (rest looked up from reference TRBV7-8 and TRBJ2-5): GAGVSQSPRYKVAKRGQDVALRCDPISGHVSLFWYQQALGQGPEFLTYFQNEAQLDKSGLPSDRFFAERPEGSVSTLKIQRTQQEDSAVYLCASSFQGVETQYFGPGTRLLVL.

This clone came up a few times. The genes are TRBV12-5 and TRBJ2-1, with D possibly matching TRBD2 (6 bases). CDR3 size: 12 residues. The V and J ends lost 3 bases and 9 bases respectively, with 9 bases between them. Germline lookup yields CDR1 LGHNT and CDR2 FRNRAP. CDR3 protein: CASGLLGGEQFF. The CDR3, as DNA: TGTGCTAGTGGTTTACTCGGGGGTGAGCAGTTCTTC.

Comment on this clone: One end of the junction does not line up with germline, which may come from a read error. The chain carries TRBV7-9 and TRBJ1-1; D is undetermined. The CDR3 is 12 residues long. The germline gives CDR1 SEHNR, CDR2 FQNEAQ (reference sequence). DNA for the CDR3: TGTTCCAGCAGCTTCGGTCTCACTGAAGCTTTCTTT. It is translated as CSSSFGLTEAFF.

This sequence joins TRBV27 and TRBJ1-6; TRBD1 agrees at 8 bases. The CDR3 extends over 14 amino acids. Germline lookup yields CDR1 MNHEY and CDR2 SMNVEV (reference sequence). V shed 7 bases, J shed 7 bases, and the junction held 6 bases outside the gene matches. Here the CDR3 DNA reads TGTGCCAGCACTAACCGACAGGGGAATTCACCCCTCCACTTT. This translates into CASTNRQGNSPLHF.

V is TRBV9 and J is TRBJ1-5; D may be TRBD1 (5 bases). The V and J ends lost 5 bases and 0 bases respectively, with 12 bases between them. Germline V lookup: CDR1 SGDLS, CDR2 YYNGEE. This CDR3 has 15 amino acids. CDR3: CASSFSGYSNQPQHF. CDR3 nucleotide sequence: TGTGCCAGCAGTTTCTCAGGGTATAGCAATCAGCCCCAGCATTTT.

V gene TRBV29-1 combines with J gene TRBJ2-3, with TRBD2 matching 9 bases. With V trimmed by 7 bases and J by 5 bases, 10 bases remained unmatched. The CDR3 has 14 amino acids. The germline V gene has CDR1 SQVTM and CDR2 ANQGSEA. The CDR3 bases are TGCAGCGGCCTAGCGGGGCTGGGTAAAGATACGCAGTATTTT. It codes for CSGLAGLGKDTQYF.

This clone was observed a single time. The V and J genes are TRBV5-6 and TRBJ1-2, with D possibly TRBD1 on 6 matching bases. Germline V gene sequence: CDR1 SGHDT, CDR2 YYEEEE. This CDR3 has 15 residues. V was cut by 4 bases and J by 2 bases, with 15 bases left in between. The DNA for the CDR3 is TGTGCCAGCAGCCCCTCCGCCGGGACAAACTATGGCTACACCTTC. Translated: CASSPSAGTNYGYTF.

The CDR3 protein is CASSLSRNTEAFF. In DNA form, the CDR3 reads TGTGCCAGCAGCTTATCTCGGAACACTGAAGCTTTCTTT. The chain is built from TRBV7-7 and TRBJ1-1, with D uncertain. Trimming pared 2 bases from V and 1 base from J, leaving 5 bases between. The CDR3 consists of 13 residues. The V gene's germline CDR1 is SSHAT and CDR2 FNYEAQ (reference sequence).

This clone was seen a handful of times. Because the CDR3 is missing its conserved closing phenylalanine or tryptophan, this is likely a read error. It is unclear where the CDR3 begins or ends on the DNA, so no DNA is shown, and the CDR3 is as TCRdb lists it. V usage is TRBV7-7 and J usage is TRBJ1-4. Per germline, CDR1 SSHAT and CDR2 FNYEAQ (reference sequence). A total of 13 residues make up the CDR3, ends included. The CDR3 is CASSLVRRRFAVL.

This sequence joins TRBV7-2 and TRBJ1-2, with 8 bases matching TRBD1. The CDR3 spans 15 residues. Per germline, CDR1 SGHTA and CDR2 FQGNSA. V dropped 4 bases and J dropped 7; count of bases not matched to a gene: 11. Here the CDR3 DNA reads TGTGCCAGCAGCTCCAATCTTGGACAGGGTAGTGGCTACACCTTC. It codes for CASSSNLGQGSGYTF.

This CDR3 is CASDTGQPRRTEAFF. The CDR3 DNA reads TGTGCTAGTGACACGGGACAGCCACGTAGGACTGAAGCTTTCTTT. The chain recombines TRBV12-5 with TRBJ1-1, with TRBD1 matching over 7 bases. Per germline, CDR1 LGHNT and CDR2 FRNRAP. Trimming cost V 7 bases and J 5 bases; bases outside gene matches: 13. The CDR3 is 15 amino acids.